Below are 4 T cell receptor beta chains sequenced from a single sample in a study of blood T cell repertoires in COVID-19. Only in-frame clones appear in the TCRdb table, and some are missing; sequencing was by immunoSEQ multiplex PCR. Of 200,000 to 250,000 clones in the sample, around four fifths were seen once. Input material: peripheral blood. The receptor source for this set is a woman aged 80 or older with acute or convalescent COVID-19.

This chain joins TRBV19 and TRBJ1-2; 7 bases agree with TRBD1. Germline values: CDR1 LNHDA, CDR2 SQIVND (reference sequence). J lost 0 bases, V lost 4 bases, and 8 bases had no gene match. The CDR3 consists of 16 residues. CDR3 sequence: CASSTRQGSSNYGYTF. CDR3 in DNA: TGTGCCAGTAGTACCCGACAGGGATCGTCTAACTATGGCTACACCTTC.

The chain carries TRBV15 and TRBJ1-4, with D maybe TRBD1 (5 bases). The germline V gene encodes CDR1 LNHNV and CDR2 YYDKDF (reference sequence). There are 16 residues in the CDR3. Trimming pared 5 bases from V and 4 bases from J, leaving 17 bases between. The CDR3 spells CATSPLSGALNEKLFF. CDR3 nucleotide sequence: TGTGCCACCAGCCCATTGAGCGGGGCTCTTAATGAAAAACTGTTTTTT.

The V call is TRBV12-3 or TRBV12-4, the J call TRBJ1-1; D is uncertain. The V gene lost 2 bases and the J gene lost 4 bases, with 5 bases spanning the gap. The CDR3 length is 12 residues. The CDR3 nucleotides read TGTGCCAGCAGTTTAAGAGGCACTGAAGCTTTCTTT. Its protein product is CASSLRGTEAFF.

The chain has TRBV19 and TRBJ2-3; 8 positions agree with TRBD1. J lost 2 bases, V lost 1 base, and 5 bases had no gene match. The CDR3 spans 16 residues. Germline CDR1 LNHDA, CDR2 SQIVND (reference sequence). CDR3 nucleotides: TGTGCCAGTAGTATAGGCCAGGGGGCTACCACAGATACGCAGTATTTT. Residues: CASSIGQGATTDTQYF.